This T cell receptor beta chain is drawn from a study of T cells in Graves' hyperthyroidism and ophthalmopathy. General observations from the study: Classification by a 13 V-J model distinguished ophthalmopathy from stable hyperthyroidism.

RNA transcripts gave rise to amplified TCR beta CDR3 regions. HTBI primers were employed in a first-round RT-PCR of the TCR CDR3. TCRdb analysed the multiplex PCR reads with MiXCR anew, one entry per CDR3 protein. Of hundreds of thousands of distinct CDR3 sequences in the sample, around 45% were seen once. This clonotype was found many times. The antigen is not known. The sequence came from a woman aged 18 to 35 with Graves' hyperthyroidism. Specimen: peripheral blood or thyroid tissue (not recorded which).

The CDR3, as DNA: TGCAGCGTTGGTGGGGGGGACACCTCGGGAGAGACCCAGTACTTC. This gives the protein CSVGGGDTSGETQYF. This rearrangement joins TRBV29-1 to TRBJ2-5; tentative D call: TRBD2 (7 bases). This CDR3 has 15 residues. The germline CDR1 and CDR2 sequences are SQVTM and ANQGSEA. The V end lost 4 bases, the J end lost 4 bases, and 19 bases lay between the germline ends.